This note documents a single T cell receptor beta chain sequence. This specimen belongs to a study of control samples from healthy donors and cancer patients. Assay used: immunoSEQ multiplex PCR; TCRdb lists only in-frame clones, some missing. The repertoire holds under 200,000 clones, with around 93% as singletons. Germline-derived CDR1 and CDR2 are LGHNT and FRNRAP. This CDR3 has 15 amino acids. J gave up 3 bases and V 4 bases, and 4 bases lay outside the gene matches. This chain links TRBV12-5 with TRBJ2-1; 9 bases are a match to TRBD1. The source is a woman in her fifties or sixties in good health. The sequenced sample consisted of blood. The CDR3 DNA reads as TGTGCTAGTGGTTGGGGGACAGGGCACTACAATGAGCAGTTCTTC. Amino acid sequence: CASGWGTGHYNEQFF.